Shown below are 15 T cell receptor beta chains from a single sample sequenced in a study of tumor and adjacent non-tumor tissue in lung cancer. The template was RNA from unsorted bulk tissue. TCRbeta libraries were built with three rounds of nested PCR, modified from ARM-PCR. In TCRdb, the multiplex PCR reads were re-called with MiXCR into one record per CDR3 protein. The data contain approximately 110,000 distinct CDR3 sequences, about 75% of them singletons. The sample taken for sequencing was lung tumor tissue. These receptors originate from a woman aged 55 to 70 with non-small cell lung cancer.

In its sample, this clonotype was seen many times. The J gene is TRBJ1-5, the V gene TRBV11-1; D gene uncertain. Deletions cut 3 bases from V and 6 bases from J, with 9 bases between. The CDR3 extends over 13 amino acids. Germline lookup yields CDR1 SGHAT and CDR2 FQDESV (reference sequence). The CDR3 sequence: CASSLVGGQPQHF. The CDR3 DNA reads TGTGCCAGCAGCTTGGTGGGAGGTCAGCCCCAGCATTTT.

Comments on this clonotype: A read error may produce the germline difference seen at one junction end. The chain employs TRBV20-1 and TRBJ1-5; D is perhaps TRBD1 (6 bases). In germline, CDR1 is DFQATT, CDR2 SNEGSKA (reference sequence). This CDR3 is built from 12 residues. The CDR3 spells CSVGGLNQPQHF. The CDR3 DNA reads TGCAGTGTTGGGGGCTTGAATCAGCCCCAACATTTT.

Worth noting for this clonotype: The junction departs from the called germline gene at one end, perhaps through a read error. The V and J genes are TRBV11-2 and TRBJ2-7; 8 nucleotides agree with TRBD2. The germline CDR1 and CDR2 sequences are SGHAT and FQNNGV. CDR3 size: 15 residues. CDR3: CASCFPGTRTFEQYF. The DNA of the CDR3 is TGTGCCAGCTGCTTTCCCGGGACTAGGACCTTCGAGCAGTACTTC.

Note on this clonotype: This sequence may be a read error, since a much larger clone differs from it by one base. The chain joins TRBV12-3 or TRBV12-4 to TRBJ1-5, with 7 bases lining up with TRBD1. The CDR3 loop spans 15 amino acids. V shed 6 bases, J shed 5 bases, and the junction held 10 bases outside the gene matches. The CDR3: CASSTGAGGYQPQHF. For the CDR3, the DNA is TGTGCCAGCAGCACAGGGGCAGGGGGTTATCAGCCCCAGCATTTT.

This clonotype was seen only a few times. The CDR3 DNA sequence: TGTGCCAGTAGCCCGCGACTAGCGGGAGAATCCACCGGACAGCTGTTTTTT. Its protein is CASSPRLAGESTGQLFF. The rearrangement joins TRBV11-1 to TRBJ2-2; TRBD2 matches at 12 bases. The CDR3 is made up of 17 amino acids. Germline-derived CDR1 and CDR2 are SGHAT and FQDESV (reference sequence). Losses at the gene ends were 9 bases for V and 12 bases for J; bases not matched to a gene: 20. The complete variable domain, with remaining parts taken from reference TRBV11-1 and TRBJ2-2, reads EAEVAQSPRYKITEKSQAVAFWCDPISGHATLYWYRQILGQGPELLVQFQDESVVDDSQLPKDRFSAERLKGVDSTLKIQPAELGDSAMYLCASSPRLAGESTGQLFFGEGSRLTVL.

About this clonotype itself: A much bigger clone sits one base away, suggesting this may be a read error. V usage is TRBV6-1 and J usage is TRBJ1-1, with D maybe TRBD1 (5 bases). The V and J ends lost 3 bases and 1 base respectively, with 9 bases between them. The CDR3 runs 14 residues. The germline V gene encodes CDR1 MNHNS and CDR2 SASEGT. The CDR3 reads CASSDLRGNTEAFF. CDR3 DNA sequence: TGTGCCAGCAGTGATCTGAGGGGGAACACTGAAGCTTTCTTT.

The chain couples TRBV19 to TRBJ1-1, with D uncertain. The length of the CDR3 is 14 residues. Trimming shortened V by 0 bases and J by 8 bases, and 13 bases separated the two germline ends. Germline lookup yields CDR1 LNHDA and CDR2 SQIVND (reference sequence). The CDR3 here is CASSIDLLRGEAFF. CDR3 nucleotide sequence: TGTGCCAGTAGTATAGATCTACTCCGTGGAGAAGCTTTCTTT.

The sample holds a few counts of this clonotype. Germline and junction disagree at one end, which may indicate a read error. This chain's CDR3 is CASRTLGQDGEALF. Here the CDR3 DNA reads TGTGCCAGCAGGACCCTAGGACAGGACGGTGAAGCTCTCTTT. The chain couples TRBV11-2 to TRBJ1-1; 7 bases line up with TRBD1. The length of the CDR3 is 14 residues. Germline-derived CDR1 and CDR2 are SGHAT and FQNNGV.

The genes are TRBV11-3 and TRBJ2-3; a possible D gene is TRBD2 (6 bases). Deletions cut 5 bases from V and 0 bases from J, with 12 bases between. The germline CDR1 and CDR2 sequences are SGHNT and YENEEA. This CDR3 is 15 amino acids long. The CDR3 reads CASSKAGESTDTQYF. The CDR3 DNA sequence: TGTGCCAGCAGCAAAGCGGGCGAGAGCACAGATACGCAGTATTTT.

This clonotype was seen at least ten times. The chain employs TRBV20-1 and TRBJ2-5; D may correspond to TRBD1 or TRBD2 (5 bases each). The CDR3 consists of 15 residues. Germline-derived CDR1 and CDR2 are DFQATT and SNEGSKA (reference sequence). The V and J ends lost 3 bases and 4 bases respectively, with 18 bases between them. The CDR3 DNA reads as TGCAGTGCTAGGCCTCGGGGCCTTTCCTCAGAGACCCAGTACTTC. It is translated as CSARPRGLSSETQYF.

This clonotype was recorded only once. This chain joins TRBV10-3 and TRBJ1-3; D is unclear. Deletions cut 9 bases from V and 0 bases from J, with 12 bases between. The CDR3 has 14 amino acids. The germline CDR1 and CDR2 sequences are ENHRY and SYGVKD. CDR3 nucleotide sequence: TGTGCCATTAGAATGACCTCCTCTGGAAACACCATATATTTT. It yields the protein CAIRMTSSGNTIYF.

Regarding this clonotype: It may be a read error: a sequence one base away is much more abundant. The chain has TRBV5-4 and TRBJ1-6; TRBD1 matches 8 bases. Germline CDR1 SGHNT, CDR2 YYREEE (reference sequence). The length of the CDR3 is 15 residues. The CDR3 DNA is TGTGCCAACAGCTTGGGACAGGAAGTATGGTCACCCCTCCACTTT. It encodes CANSLGQEVWSPLHF.

Points on this clonotype: A read error is possible here, since a much larger clone lies one base away. The chain recombines TRBV7-8 with TRBJ1-2; maybe TRBD1 (6 bases). The CDR3 length is 18 residues. The germline V and J ends were trimmed by 2 bases and 9 bases, with 28 bases remaining between them. Looked up from germline, CDR1 is SGHVS and CDR2 is FQNEAQ. Here the CDR3 DNA reads TGTGCCAGCAGCTTATCGGGGCTAAGGACAGCCCCATACAGGTGCTACACCTTC. Translation gives CASSLSGLRTAPYRCYTF.

In regard to this clonotype: An end of the junction does not agree with germline; a read error may underlie this. DNA of the CDR3: TGTGCCAGCAGCTTAGGACGGGTGAACACTGAAGCTTCCTTT. Translation: CASSLGRVNTEASF. This chain uses TRBV11-1 with TRBJ1-1; D gene ambiguous. This CDR3 spans 14 amino acids. Germline V gene sequence: CDR1 SGHAT, CDR2 FQDESV (reference sequence).

Details on this clonotype: The junction differs from germline at one of its ends, possibly a read error. V and J are TRBV6-2 or TRBV6-3 and TRBJ1-2; D is perhaps TRBD1 (5 bases). Germline V gene lookup returns CDR1 MNHEY and CDR2 SVGEGT. This CDR3 region has 14 residues. The CDR3 sequence is CANSPARAGYGYTF. For the CDR3, the DNA is TGTGCCAACAGTCCCGCCAGGGCAGGTTATGGCTACACCTTC.